The T cell receptor beta chain described here comes from a study of blood T cell repertoires in COVID-19. Study as a whole: Acute and convalescent COVID-19 samples came from the United States, Italy and Spain. PBMCs, B-cell-depleted T cells, or T cells were the source of the cDNA or gDNA that made up the material.

The germline gives CDR1 SGHVS, CDR2 FQNEAQ. V lost 1 base and J 5 bases, leaving 14 bases between the germline ends. The CDR3 extends over 15 amino acids. How the authors handled the data: By means of reference gene primer amplification, nucleated cell counts were estimated. Method: immunoSEQ multiplex PCR; TCRdb's copy keeps in-frame clones and lacks some. V, J and clone size are those of that table, while D and trimming were read from the DNA. The profile shows about 270,000 clones, around four fifths of them singletons. Input material: peripheral blood. The source of this sequence is an older man with acute or convalescent COVID-19. The V call is TRBV7-8, the J call TRBJ1-2; D uncertain. The CDR3 DNA is TGTGCCAGCAGCTTAGTAGGCGGATCCCCGTATGGCTACACCTTC. It specifies CASSLVGGSPYGYTF.